This entry lists 27 T cell receptor beta chains sequenced from one sample in a study of response to subunit inactivated influenza vaccine. TCRdb analysed the RT-PCR reads with MiXCR anew, one entry per CDR3 protein. This sample has a few hundred thousand distinct CDR3 sequences; 14% occur once, and the top ten carry over 8.5%. This sample comprised PBMCs from blood, obtained 11 to 12 days after vaccination. These receptors originate from a man aged 45-65 years who received an inactivated influenza vaccine.

This clonotype has just a few counts. The chain uses TRBV7-9 and TRBJ1-1; D unclear. CDR3 length equals 13 residues. Trimming left V 2 bases short and J 8 bases short, with 12 bases between. Germline CDR1 is SEHNR and CDR2 is FQNEAQ (reference sequence). The CDR3 reads CASSLSDGREAFF. CDR3 DNA: TGTGCCAGCAGCTTATCGGACGGCAGGGAAGCTTTCTTT.

At least ten counts were recorded for this clonotype. The V gene is TRBV27, the J gene TRBJ2-7, with 7 bases fitting TRBD1. Germline V CDR1 and CDR2: MNHEY, SMNVEV (reference sequence). Germline trimming cut 1 base from V and 4 bases from J; bases unmatched to any gene: 4. The CDR3 extends over 14 amino acids. DNA of the CDR3: TGTGCCAGCAGTTTATTAGGGGGCCGGTACGAGCAGTACTTC. Translating it yields CASSLLGGRYEQYF.

This clonotype was counted a few times. The chain links TRBV9 to TRBJ2-5; 13 bases match TRBD2. This CDR3 is built from 17 residues. The germline V gene has CDR1 SGDLS and CDR2 YYNGEE. Losses at the gene ends were 3 bases for V and 4 bases for J; bases not matched to a gene: 9. The CDR3 bases are TGTGCCAGCAGCGCTAGCATCCGGACTAGCGGGAGAGAGACCCAGTACTTC. This encodes CASSASIRTSGRETQYF.

The chain employs TRBV2 and TRBJ2-6, with D hard to call. V shed 5 bases and J shed 2 bases, with 7 bases lying between them. Germline V gene sequence: CDR1 SNHLY, CDR2 FYNNEI. The CDR3 consists of 14 residues. For the CDR3, the DNA is TGTGCCAGCAGTAATCGGGCTGGGGCCAACGTCCTGACTTTC. This gives the protein CASSNRAGANVLTF.

The V gene is TRBV4-3, the J gene TRBJ1-2, with D tentatively TRBD1 (6 bases). CDR1 and CDR2 from the germline V gene are LGHNA and YSLEER. Trimming took off 3 bases at V and 5 bases at J, with 10 bases between the two ends. The CDR3 extends over 13 amino acids. CDR3 region: CASSHNTGYGYTF. DNA for the CDR3: TGCGCCAGCAGCCACAATACAGGGTATGGCTACACCTTC.

The J gene is TRBJ2-5, the V gene TRBV7-2, with 8 bases matching TRBD1. This CDR3 is built from 14 residues. J lost 4 bases, V lost 3 bases, and 4 bases had no gene match. CDR1 and CDR2 from the germline V gene are SGHTA and FQGNSA. The CDR3 coding sequence is TGTGCCAGCAGCTTTGGACAGGGTGTAGAGACCCAGTACTTC. It translates to CASSFGQGVETQYF.

This chain joins TRBV10-3 and TRBJ2-3; TRBD1 is a possible D gene (5 bases). Germline V gene lookup returns CDR1 ENHRY and CDR2 SYGVKD. The CDR3 sequence is 14 residues long. With 6 bases removed from V and 1 base from J, the gap between germline ends came to 11 bases. CDR3 sequence (DNA): TGTGCCATCAGCCAGGGTACTGGCACAGATACGCAGTATTTT. Residues: CAISQGTGTDTQYF.

Only a few counts were recorded for this clonotype. The chain joins TRBV5-1 to TRBJ1-1; 7 nucleotides match TRBD1. The J segment lost 0 bases and the V segment lost 0 bases, leaving 5 bases of the junction unmatched. The CDR3 totals 16 residues. CDR1 is SGHRS, CDR2 YFSETQ, per germline. Here the CDR3 reads CASSLAGQRLNTEAFF. The CDR3 region has the DNA TGCGCCAGCAGCTTGGCGGGACAGAGATTGAACACTGAAGCTTTCTTT.

This clonotype was seen a few times. V gene TRBV4-3 combines with J gene TRBJ2-3; 9 bases align to TRBD2. The germline V gene encodes CDR1 LGHNA and CDR2 YSLEER. This CDR3 comprises 15 residues. Losses at the gene ends were 6 bases for V and 1 base for J; bases not matched to a gene: 5. The CDR3 DNA reads as TGCGCCAGCAGTCCTAGCGGGATGCGCACAGATACGCAGTATTTT. Translated, it gives CASSPSGMRTDTQYF.

This clonotype was seen a handful of times. The genes are TRBV20-1 and TRBJ2-2; 9 bases map to TRBD2. The CDR3 sequence is 16 residues long. Looked up from germline, CDR1 is DFQATT and CDR2 is SNEGSKA (reference sequence). After removal of 1 base from V and 3 bases from J, the junction contained 6 bases not matched to a gene. CDR3 sequence: CSARGTGTSHTGELFF. The CDR3 bases are TGCAGTGCTAGAGGTACCGGGACTAGCCACACCGGGGAGCTGTTTTTT.

The V and J genes are TRBV20-1 and TRBJ2-3; D might be TRBD1 or TRBD2, each matching 6 bases. Trimming shortened V by 6 bases and J by 7 bases, and 23 bases separated the two germline ends. Germline CDR1 DFQATT, CDR2 SNEGSKA (reference sequence). This CDR3 contains 15 residues. Here the CDR3 DNA reads TGCAGTGCCGCCGAGGGGGGCGCCGTTAGATATACGCAGTATTTT. As protein: CSAAEGGAVRYTQYF.

Only a few counts were recorded for this clonotype. The chain uses TRBV12-5 and TRBJ2-3; TRBD2 matches at 8 bases. Germline CDR1 is LGHNT and CDR2 is FRNRAP. Germline trimming cut 2 bases from V and 4 bases from J; bases unmatched to any gene: 5. The CDR3 is 15 amino acids. The CDR3 DNA follows: TGTGCTAGTGGTTTGTCAGCGGGGGCCGCAGATACGCAGTATTTT. It encodes CASGLSAGAADTQYF. The whole variable domain, filled in from reference TRBV12-5 and TRBJ2-3, reads DARVTQTPRHKVTEMGQEVTMRCQPILGHNTVFWYRQTMMQGLELLAYFRNRAPLDDSGMPKDRFSAEMPDATLATLKIQPSEPRDSAVYFCASGLSAGAADTQYFGPGTRLTVL.

Ten or more counts support this clonotype. This sequence joins TRBV27 and TRBJ1-2; the match to TRBD1 covers 10 bases. The CDR3 is made up of 15 amino acids. The germline V gene encodes CDR1 MNHEY and CDR2 SMNVEV (reference sequence). Trimming cost V 6 bases and J 5 bases; bases outside gene matches: 9. The CDR3 loop is CASSLIGTGEYGYTF. In DNA form, the CDR3 reads TGTGCCAGCAGCCTTATTGGGACAGGGGAGTATGGCTACACCTTC.

This chain uses TRBV6-1 with TRBJ2-3; 15 nucleotides line up with TRBD2. V shed 5 bases and J 4 bases; nucleotides not matched to a gene: 7. The CDR3 has 17 residues. The germline gives CDR1 MNHNS, CDR2 SASEGT. The CDR3 spells CASSTGTSGGLADTQYF. The CDR3 DNA reads TGTGCCAGCAGTACAGGGACTAGCGGGGGGCTGGCAGATACGCAGTATTTT.

This clonotype was found a few times. V gene TRBV28 combines with J gene TRBJ2-5; TRBD1 agrees at 11 bases. This CDR3 region has 15 residues. J was trimmed by 4 bases and V by 5 bases; bases with no gene match: 6. The germline V gene has CDR1 MDHEN and CDR2 SYDVKM. CDR3 protein: CASSTPGQGVETQYF. The CDR3 nucleotides are TGTGCCAGCAGTACCCCGGGACAGGGGGTAGAGACCCAGTACTTC.

The chain joins TRBV28 to TRBJ2-7; D unresolved. CDR1 is MDHEN, CDR2 SYDVKM, per germline. CDR3 size: 13 residues. The V gene lost 2 bases and the J gene lost 4 bases, with 9 bases spanning the gap. CDR3 DNA sequence: TGTGCCAGCAGTTTAAATTTGGGATACGAGCAGTACTTC. Encoded protein: CASSLNLGYEQYF.

This chain uses TRBV18 with TRBJ1-1; no reliable D call. Germline CDR1 KGHSH, CDR2 LQKENI. The V end was cut by 0 bases, the J end by 5 bases, with 13 bases between. This CDR3 spans 15 amino acids. The CDR3 here is CASSPPRREDTEAFF. CDR3 in DNA: TGTGCCAGCTCACCACCCCGAAGGGAGGATACTGAAGCTTTCTTT. Using reference TRBV18 and TRBJ1-1 for the parts outside the CDR3, the full variable domain is NAGVMQNPRHLVRRRGQEARLRCSPMKGHSHVYWYRQLPEEGLKFMVYLQKENIIDESGMPKERFSAEFPKEGPSILRIQQVVRGDSAAYFCASSPPRREDTEAFFGQGTRLTVV.

This clonotype was detected ten times or more. This chain links TRBV4-3 with TRBJ1-2, with a tentative D call TRBD1 (5 bases). Germline V gene lookup returns CDR1 LGHNA and CDR2 YSLEER. The CDR3 contains 14 residues. Trimming took off 0 bases at V and 7 bases at J, with 12 bases between the two ends. The CDR3 region is CASSQDRDLPGYTF. The CDR3 DNA sequence: TGCGCCAGCAGCCAAGACCGGGACCTTCCTGGCTACACCTTC.

This clonotype was seen only a few times. The chain links TRBV5-1 to TRBJ2-3, with D possibly matching TRBD1 (6 bases). Germline V gives CDR1 SGHRS, CDR2 YFSETQ. The V gene lost 1 base and the J gene lost 3 bases, with 12 bases spanning the gap. CDR3 length: 15 residues. This CDR3 reads CASSLKGQWTDTQYF. The CDR3 nucleotides are TGCGCCAGCAGCTTGAAGGGACAATGGACAGATACGCAGTATTTT.

This clonotype was detected a few times. The J gene is TRBJ2-3, the V gene TRBV12-3 or TRBV12-4; 7 nucleotides match TRBD2. This CDR3 region has 15 residues. J was trimmed by 2 bases and V by 6 bases; bases with no gene match: 8. The CDR3 DNA reads TGTGCCAGCAGAACCGAAGCGGGGAACACAGATACGCAGTATTTT. It is translated as CASRTEAGNTDTQYF.

This clonotype was seen at least ten times. The J gene is TRBJ1-1, the V gene TRBV4-3; D ambiguous. This CDR3 is 13 amino acids long. With 0 bases removed from V and 1 base from J, the gap between germline ends came to 3 bases. The germline gives CDR1 LGHNA, CDR2 YSLEER. The CDR3 DNA reads TGCGCCAGCAGCCAAGATAGGAACACTGAAGCTTTCTTT. Its protein is CASSQDRNTEAFF.

The V gene is TRBV6-1, the J gene TRBJ2-7, with D possibly TRBD2 on 6 matching bases. Trimming pared 6 bases from V and 5 bases from J, leaving 17 bases between. The CDR3 is 14 residues long. Looked up from germline, CDR1 is MNHNS and CDR2 is SASEGT. CDR3 amino acids: CASSFIRESHEQYF. The CDR3 DNA is TGTGCCAGCAGCTTTATACGGGAGAGCCACGAGCAGTACTTC.

In this sample, this clonotype turned up a few times. The rearrangement uses TRBV5-1 and TRBJ2-7; 8 bases are a match to TRBD1. Germline CDR1 is SGHRS and CDR2 is YFSETQ. The CDR3 runs 15 residues. V lost 0 bases to trimming and J lost 5 bases; unmatched junction nucleotides: 7. In nucleotides, the CDR3 is TGCGCCAGCAGCTTGGGCTGGACAGGGACCCACGAGCAGTACTTC. Translating gives CASSLGWTGTHEQYF.

There are a few counts of this clonotype. This rearrangement joins TRBV20-1 to TRBJ2-7; 7 bases agree with TRBD2. The CDR3 has 14 amino acids. The germline V gene has CDR1 DFQATT and CDR2 SNEGSKA (reference sequence). V was clipped by 3 bases and J by 6 bases; unmatched bases: 11. The CDR3 DNA reads as TGCAGTGCTAGCGGACTAGGGATACCTGCCGAGCAGTACTTC. This codes for CSASGLGIPAEQYF.

This chain links TRBV7-2 with TRBJ2-3, with 8 bases fitting TRBD2. In germline, CDR1 is SGHTA, CDR2 FQGNSA. J was trimmed by 2 bases and V by 5 bases; bases with no gene match: 12. The CDR3 totals 17 residues. CDR3 protein: CASSPTRTSRITDTQYF. The DNA for the CDR3 is TGTGCCAGCAGCCCGACTCGGACTAGCCGGATCACAGATACGCAGTATTTT.

This chain's CDR3 is CASSSQGAGGYGYTF. The DNA for the CDR3 is TGTGCCAGCAGCTCTCAGGGGGCGGGCGGCTATGGCTACACCTTC. V and J are TRBV7-8 and TRBJ1-2; 8 bases align to TRBD1. The CDR3 is made up of 15 amino acids. J gave up 4 bases and V 4 bases, and 8 bases lay outside the gene matches. Germline CDR1 SGHVS, CDR2 FQNEAQ.

The chain couples TRBV7-6 to TRBJ2-7; maybe TRBD2 (6 bases). The germline gives CDR1 SGHVS, CDR2 FNYEAQ. This CDR3 region has 14 residues. V was shortened by 2 bases and J by 4 bases, with 12 bases between the two germline ends. The CDR3 DNA sequence: TGTGCCAGCAGCTTAATGGGGGGAGCTTACGAGCAGTACTTC. This translates into CASSLMGGAYEQYF.